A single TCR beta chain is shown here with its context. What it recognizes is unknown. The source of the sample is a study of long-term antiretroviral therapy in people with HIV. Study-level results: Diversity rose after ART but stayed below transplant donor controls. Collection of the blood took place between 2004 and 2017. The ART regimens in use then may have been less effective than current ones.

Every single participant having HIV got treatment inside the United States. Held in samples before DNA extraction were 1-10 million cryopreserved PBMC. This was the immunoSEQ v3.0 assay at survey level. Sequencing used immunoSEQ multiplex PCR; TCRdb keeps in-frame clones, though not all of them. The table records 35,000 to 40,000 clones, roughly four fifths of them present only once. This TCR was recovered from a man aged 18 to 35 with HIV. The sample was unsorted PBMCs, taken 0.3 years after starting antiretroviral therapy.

CDR3: CASSFDRSLYEQYF. The DNA of the CDR3 is TGTGCCAGCAGCTTCGACAGGTCTCTCTACGAGCAGTACTTC. The chain has TRBV6-5 and TRBJ2-7, with a weak D call TRBD1 (6 bases). Germline V CDR1 and CDR2: MNHEY, SVGAGI. The CDR3 consists of 14 residues. The V end was cut by 6 bases, the J end by 3 bases, with 15 bases between.